Listed below are T cell receptor beta chains from one sample, sequenced in a study of identical twins. MiXCR, applied by TCRdb to the 5' RACE reads, yields one record per CDR3 protein. The table lists about 890,000 distinct CDR3 sequences, roughly an eighth of them singletons. These same data were also listed under a study on yellow fever vaccine responses in identical twins.

Sequenced: PBMCs. The receptors stem from a woman in her late teens or twenties in good health. CDR3s include the opening cysteine and the closing phenylalanine or tryptophan. The order of the fields is J gene, clone size, V gene, D gene, CDR3 protein, CDR3 DNA. D genes are given only for firm matches. Rows give clone size only sometimes, using once, few, many, or a class for an expanded clone.

TRBJ2-2	NA	TRBV6-5	NA	CASSYSGGTNTGELFF	TGTGCCAGCAGTTACTCGGGGGGTACGAACACCGGGGAGCTGTTTTTT
TRBJ2-7	NA	TRBV20-1	TRBD2	CSFWGGLAGLPGREQYF	TGCAGCTTCTGGGGGGGGCTAGCGGGACTACCGGGGCGCGAGCAGTACTTC
TRBJ2-1	few	TRBV7-9	NA	CASSKDGAGEQFF	TGTGCCAGCAGCAAGGACGGGGCGGGGGAGCAGTTCTTC
TRBJ2-7	NA	TRBV3-1	TRBD1	CASSQSTGRHEQYF	TGTGCCAGCAGCCAGTCGACAGGGCGACACGAGCAGTACTTC
TRBJ1-1	NA	TRBV13	TRBD1	CASSLRQGETGTEAFF	TGTGCCAGCAGCCTCCGACAGGGAGAGACGGGCACTGAAGCTTTCTTT
TRBJ2-7	NA	TRBV10-3	TRBD2	CAITDGTSGRFEQYF	TGTGCCATCACCGACGGGACTAGCGGGAGGTTCGAGCAGTACTTC
TRBJ2-1	few	TRBV20-1	TRBD2	CSASPSPEREKENEQFF	TGCAGTGCCAGCCCCTCCCCCGAGCGGGAGAAAGAGAATGAGCAGTTCTTC
TRBJ2-5	NA	TRBV5-1	TRBD1	CASSPRDRLYQETQYF	TGCGCCAGCAGCCCCCGGGACAGACTGTACCAAGAGACCCAGTACTTC
TRBJ2-7	NA	TRBV4-1	TRBD2	CASSRAGDPTYEQYF	TGCGCCAGCAGCCGGGCGGGGGACCCCACCTACGAGCAGTACTTC
TRBJ2-2	few	TRBV29-1	TRBD2	CSVELSGKGGELFF	TGCAGCGTTGAGCTTAGCGGGAAGGGCGGGGAGCTGTTTTTT
TRBJ2-2	NA	TRBV10-3	NA	CAAEGDSNTGELFF	TGTGCCGCGGAAGGTGACTCAAACACCGGGGAGCTGTTTTTT
TRBJ2-3	NA	TRBV4-2	TRBD2	CASSQDPRLAGFSTDTQYF	TGTGCCAGCAGCCAAGATCCGCGACTAGCGGGATTTAGCACAGATACGCAGTATTTT
TRBJ2-1	many	TRBV5-1	NA	CASSFGDYNEQFF	TGCGCCAGCAGCTTCGGGGATTACAATGAGCAGTTCTTC
TRBJ1-1	few	TRBV29-1	NA	CSVEGTEMNTEAFF	TGCAGCGTTGAAGGGACAGAAATGAACACTGAAGCTTTCTTT
TRBJ1-5	NA	TRBV20-1	TRBD1	CSAGTGRNQPQHF	TGCAGTGCGGGGACAGGGCGGAATCAGCCCCAGCATTTT
TRBJ2-5	many	TRBV2	NA	CASSVRETQYF	TGTGCCAGCAGCGTCAGAGAGACCCAGTACTTC
TRBJ1-1	few	TRBV5-1	NA	CASRKISAPNMNTEAFF	TGCGCCAGCAGGAAAATTAGCGCTCCGAACATGAACACTGAAGCTTTCTTT
TRBJ1-5	NA	TRBV6-5	TRBD1	CASSYGTGEQPQHF	TGTGCCAGCAGTTATGGGACAGGGGAACAGCCCCAGCATTTT
TRBJ2-2	few	TRBV10-3	NA	CAISVYPEKGRTGELFF	TGTGCCATCAGTGTGTACCCCGAGAAAGGACGCACCGGGGAGCTGTTTTTT
TRBJ2-2	many	TRBV7-2	NA	CASSLQANTGELFF	TGTGCCAGCAGCCTACAAGCGAACACCGGGGAGCTGTTTTTT
TRBJ2-2	few	TRBV20-1	TRBD2	CSATSGKVAGSGELFF	TGCAGTGCTACAAGTGGGAAGGTAGCGGGGTCCGGGGAGCTGTTTTTT
TRBJ2-5	many	TRBV10-3	TRBD1	CAISSTGEETQYF	TGTGCCATCAGTTCGACAGGGGAAGAGACCCAGTACTTC
TRBJ2-2	few	TRBV25-1	NA	CASSEWGSTGELFF	TGTGCCAGCAGTGAGTGGGGGAGCACCGGGGAGCTGTTTTTT
TRBJ2-5	NA	TRBV20-1	NA	CSARGMERQETQYF	TGCAGTGCTAGAGGGATGGAACGGCAAGAGACCCAGTACTTC
TRBJ2-1	NA	TRBV12-3/TRBV12-4	NA	CASSLSGGARTEQFF	TGTGCCAGCAGTTTATCGGGGGGCGCGCGAACTGAGCAGTTCTTC
TRBJ2-1	NA	TRBV20-1	TRBD2	CSAGLADNEQFF	TGCAGTGCCGGACTAGCGGACAATGAGCAGTTCTTC
TRBJ2-1	few	TRBV28	NA	CASSSGTSNNEQFF	TGTGCCAGCAGTTCCGGGACAAGTAACAATGAGCAGTTCTTC
TRBJ2-4	many	TRBV2	TRBD2	CASSDVRGGKNIQYF	TGTGCCAGCAGTGACGTACGGGGGGGCAAAAACATTCAGTACTTC
TRBJ2-1	NA	TRBV29-1	NA	CSVAPPEQFF	TGCAGCGTCGCCCCCCCTGAGCAGTTCTTC